These T cell receptor beta chains were read from a single sample in a study of blood T cells in healthy people across ages. TCRdb fed the 5' RACE reads into MiXCR, producing one record per CDR3 protein. Of 600,000 to 1,000,000 distinct CDR3 sequences in the sample, 58% were seen once. Sequencing was done on a sample of blood. Source of these receptors: a man between 25 and 39 years old in good health. CDR3s include the opening cysteine and the closing phenylalanine or tryptophan. The D gene is left open where the match is weak. Not all rows give a size; the values are once, few, many and, for expanded clones, a class.

v_gene	len	abundance	d_gene	j_gene	CDR3aa	CDR3nt
TRBV7-9	12	NA	NA	TRBJ2-7	CASSPSMGEQYF	TGTGCCAGCAGCCCCTCCATGGGGGAGCAGTACTTC
TRBV2	15	NA	NA	TRBJ1-2	CASSDRTEANYGYTF	TGTGCCAGCAGCGACCGGACAGAGGCTAACTATGGCTACACCTTC
TRBV11-1	17	NA	TRBD1	TRBJ2-5	CASSLSWGQKEKETQYF	TGTGCCAGCAGCTTATCCTGGGGACAGAAAGAAAAAGAGACCCAGTACTTC
TRBV27	14	NA	NA	TRBJ1-1	CASRRDPTGTEAFF	TGTGCCAGCAGGCGGGACCCTACGGGCACTGAAGCTTTCTTT
TRBV9	12	NA	NA	TRBJ1-2	CASSVESYGYTF	TGTGCCAGCAGCGTAGAGAGCTATGGCTACACCTTC
TRBV20-1	13	once	NA	TRBJ2-7	CSARGVTSYEQYF	TGCAGTGCTAGGGGGGTAACGTCCTACGAGCAGTACTTC
TRBV7-3	17	NA	TRBD2	TRBJ2-3	CASSLAKTSGTTDTQYF	TGTGCCAGCAGCTTAGCTAAGACTAGCGGGACGACAGATACGCAGTATTTT
TRBV6-1	16	many	NA	TRBJ2-5	CASSESRSSWAETQYF	TGTGCCAGCAGTGAATCTAGATCTAGTTGGGCGGAGACCCAGTACTTC
TRBV7-9	14	NA	NA	TRBJ2-7	CASSFRAQMDEQYF	TGTGCCAGCAGCTTTCGGGCACAAATGGACGAGCAGTACTTC
TRBV4-3	15	NA	TRBD1	TRBJ2-3	CASSQTGQGGNTQYF	TGCGCCAGCAGCCAGACGGGACAGGGCGGGAATACGCAGTATTTT
TRBV7-2	13	once	NA	TRBJ2-7	CASSSPGRYEQYF	TGTGCCAGCAGCTCCCCGGGGCGTTACGAGCAGTACTTC
TRBV16	15	few	NA	TRBJ1-2	CASSQSVAANYGYTF	TGTGCCAGCAGCCAATCCGTTGCGGCTAACTATGGCTACACCTTC
TRBV28	12	NA	TRBD1	TRBJ2-7	CASGRGPVEQYF	TGTGCCAGCGGCAGGGGGCCCGTCGAGCAGTACTTC
TRBV5-4	18	NA	TRBD2	TRBJ2-1	CASSLGGLAGGLLNEQFF	TGTGCCAGCAGCTTGGGGGGACTAGCGGGGGGGCTCCTTAATGAGCAGTTCTTC
TRBV20-1	16	NA	TRBD1	TRBJ2-7	CSARPGTGGLSYEQYF	TGCAGTGCTAGACCAGGGACAGGCGGTTTAAGCTACGAGCAGTACTTC
TRBV29-1	12	once	NA	TRBJ1-2	CSTHGVMDGYTF	TGCAGCACTCATGGGGTAATGGATGGCTACACCTTC
TRBV7-2	14	NA	NA	TRBJ2-3	CASSLWGRPNTQYF	TGTGCCAGCAGCTTGTGGGGCCGCCCCAATACGCAGTATTTT
TRBV4-2	13	NA	NA	TRBJ2-5	CASSRDDRETQYF	TGTGCCAGCAGCCGGGACGACCGGGAGACCCAGTACTTC
TRBV7-8	17	NA	TRBD2	TRBJ2-3	CASSLTHSGGRTDTQYF	TGTGCCAGCAGCTTAACCCACAGCGGGGGTCGCACTGATACGCAGTATTTT
TRBV5-1	12	NA	NA	TRBJ2-1	CASSRPGDEQFF	TGCGCCAGCAGCCGCCCGGGGGATGAGCAGTTCTTC
TRBV9	12	NA	NA	TRBJ2-3	CASSVVTDTQYF	TGTGCCAGCAGCGTAGTGACAGATACGCAGTATTTT
TRBV6-2/TRBV6-3	11	NA	TRBD1	TRBJ2-4	CASRVDRAQYF	TGTGCCAGCAGGGTTGACAGGGCTCAGTACTTC
TRBV13	17	few	TRBD2	TRBJ2-7	CASSRGLLAGGPNEQYF	TGTGCCAGCAGCCGAGGCCTACTAGCGGGAGGGCCCAACGAGCAGTACTTC
TRBV25-1	14	NA	TRBD1	TRBJ1-2	CASRRQGADYGYTF	TGTGCCAGCAGACGACAGGGGGCCGACTATGGCTACACCTTC
TRBV5-5	15	once	NA	TRBJ1-1	CASSFWDRGPTEAFF	TGTGCCAGCAGCTTTTGGGACCGTGGCCCCACTGAAGCTTTCTTT
TRBV10-2	14	NA	NA	TRBJ1-1	CASPSGRENTEAFF	TGCGCCAGCCCGTCCGGACGGGAGAACACTGAAGCTTTCTTT
TRBV18	18	NA	NA	TRBJ1-4	CASSRVSPHGSTNEKLFF	TGTGCCAGCTCACGGGTTTCACCGCACGGATCTACTAATGAAAAACTGTTTTTT
TRBV18	16	few	TRBD2	TRBJ2-3	CASSPVAGGPADTQYF	TGTGCCAGCTCACCAGTAGCGGGAGGGCCCGCAGATACGCAGTATTTT